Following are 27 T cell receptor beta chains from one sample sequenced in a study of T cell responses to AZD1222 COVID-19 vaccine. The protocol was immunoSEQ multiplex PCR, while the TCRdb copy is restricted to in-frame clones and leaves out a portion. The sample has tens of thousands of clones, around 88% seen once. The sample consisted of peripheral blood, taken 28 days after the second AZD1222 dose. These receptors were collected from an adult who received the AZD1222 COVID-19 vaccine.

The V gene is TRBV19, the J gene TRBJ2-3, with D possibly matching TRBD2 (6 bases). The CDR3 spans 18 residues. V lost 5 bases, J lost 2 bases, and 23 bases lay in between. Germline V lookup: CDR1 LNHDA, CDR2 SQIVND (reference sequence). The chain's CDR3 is CASSSPSSSEQTTDTQYF. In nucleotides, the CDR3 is TGTGCCAGTAGTTCCCCATCGTCTAGCGAACAAACCACAGATACGCAGTATTTT.

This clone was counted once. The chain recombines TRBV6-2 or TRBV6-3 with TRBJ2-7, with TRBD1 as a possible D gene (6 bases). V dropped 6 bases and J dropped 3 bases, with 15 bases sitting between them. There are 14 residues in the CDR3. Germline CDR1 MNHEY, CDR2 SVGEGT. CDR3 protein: CASSRGQIYYEQYF. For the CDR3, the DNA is TGTGCCAGCAGCCGCGGACAGATTTACTACGAGCAGTACTTC.

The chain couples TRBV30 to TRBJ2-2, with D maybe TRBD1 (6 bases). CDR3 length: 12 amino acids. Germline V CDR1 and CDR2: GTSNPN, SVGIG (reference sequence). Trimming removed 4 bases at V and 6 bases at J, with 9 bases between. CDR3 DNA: TGTGCCTGGATGGGGGCCGCCGGGGAGCTGTTTTTT. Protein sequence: CAWMGAAGELFF.

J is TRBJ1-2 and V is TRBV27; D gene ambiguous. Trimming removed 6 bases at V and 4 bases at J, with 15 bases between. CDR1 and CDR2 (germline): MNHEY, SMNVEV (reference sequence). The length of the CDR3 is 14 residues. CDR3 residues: CASSPRKNGYGYTF. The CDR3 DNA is TGTGCCAGCAGCCCGCGCAAGAACGGCTATGGCTACACCTTC.

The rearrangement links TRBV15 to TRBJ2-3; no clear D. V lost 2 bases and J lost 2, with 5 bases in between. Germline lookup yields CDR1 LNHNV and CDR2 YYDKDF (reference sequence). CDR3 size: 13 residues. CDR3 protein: CATSRHYTDTQYF. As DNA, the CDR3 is TGTGCCACCAGCAGACACTACACAGATACGCAGTATTTT.

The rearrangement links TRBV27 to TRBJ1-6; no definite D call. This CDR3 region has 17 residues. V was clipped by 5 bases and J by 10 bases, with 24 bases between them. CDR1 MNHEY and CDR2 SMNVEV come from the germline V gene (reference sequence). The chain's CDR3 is CASSPTAGLQAPSPLHF. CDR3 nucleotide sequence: TGTGCCAGCAGTCCGACCGCAGGACTCCAAGCCCCCTCACCCCTCCACTTT.

The CDR3 DNA reads as TGCGCCAGCAGCTTGGGCCAGGGAAATGAAAAACTGTTTTTT. Its protein is CASSLGQGNEKLFF. The chain is built from TRBV5-1 and TRBJ1-4; tentative D call: TRBD1 (5 bases). Germline V gene sequence: CDR1 SGHRS, CDR2 YFSETQ. V was trimmed by 0 bases and J by 5 bases, leaving 8 bases between them. The CDR3 sequence is 14 residues long. The whole variable domain, remainder taken from reference TRBV5-1 and TRBJ1-4, is KAGVTQTPRYLIKTRGQQVTLSCSPISGHRSVSWYQQTPGQGLQFLFEYFSETQRNKGNFPGRFSGRQFSNSRSEMNVSTLELGDSALYLCASSLGQGNEKLFFGSGTQLSVL.

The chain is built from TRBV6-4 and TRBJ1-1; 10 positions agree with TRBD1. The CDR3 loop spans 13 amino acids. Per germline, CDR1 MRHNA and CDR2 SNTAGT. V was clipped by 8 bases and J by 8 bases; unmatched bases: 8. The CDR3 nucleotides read TGTGCCAGCCGAGCGGGACAGGGGACCGAAGCTTTCTTT. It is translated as CASRAGQGTEAFF.

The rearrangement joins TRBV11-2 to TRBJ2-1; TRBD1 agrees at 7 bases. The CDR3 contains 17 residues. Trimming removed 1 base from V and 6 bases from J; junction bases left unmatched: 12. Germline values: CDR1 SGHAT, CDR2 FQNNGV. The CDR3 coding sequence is TGTGCCAGCAGCTTAGGATTGGGGACAGCACACGGCAATGAGCAGTTCTTC. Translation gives CASSLGLGTAHGNEQFF.

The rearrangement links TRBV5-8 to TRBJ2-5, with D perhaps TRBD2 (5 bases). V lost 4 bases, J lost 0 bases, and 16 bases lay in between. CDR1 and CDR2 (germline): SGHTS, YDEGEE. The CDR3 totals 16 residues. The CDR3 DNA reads TGTGCCAGCAGCCCCACCGGGATAGGACACCAAGAGACCCAGTACTTC. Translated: CASSPTGIGHQETQYF.

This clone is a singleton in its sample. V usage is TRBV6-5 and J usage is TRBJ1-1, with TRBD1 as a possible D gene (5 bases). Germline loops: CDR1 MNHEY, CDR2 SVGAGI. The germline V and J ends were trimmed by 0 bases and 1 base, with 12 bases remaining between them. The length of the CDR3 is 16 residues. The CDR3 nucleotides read TGTGCCAGCAGTTACTCGACAGTAATCAGGAACACTGAAGCTTTCTTT. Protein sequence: CASSYSTVIRNTEAFF.

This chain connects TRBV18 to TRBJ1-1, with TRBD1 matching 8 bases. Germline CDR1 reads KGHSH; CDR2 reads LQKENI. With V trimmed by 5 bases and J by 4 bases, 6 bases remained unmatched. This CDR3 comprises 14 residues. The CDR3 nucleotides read TGTGCCAGCTCATCCGAACAGGGGGGCACTGAAGCTTTCTTT. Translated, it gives CASSSEQGGTEAFF.

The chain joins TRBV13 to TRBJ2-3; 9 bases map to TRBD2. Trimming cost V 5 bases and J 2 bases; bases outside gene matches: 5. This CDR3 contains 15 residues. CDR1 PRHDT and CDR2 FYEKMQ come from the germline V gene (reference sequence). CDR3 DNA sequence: TGTGCCAGCAGCACCGGACTAGCGACCACAGATACGCAGTATTTT. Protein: CASSTGLATTDTQYF.

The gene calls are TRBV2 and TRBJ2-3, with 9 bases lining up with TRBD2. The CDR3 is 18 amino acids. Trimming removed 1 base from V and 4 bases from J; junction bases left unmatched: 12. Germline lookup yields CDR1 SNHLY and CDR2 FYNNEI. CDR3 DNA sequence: TGTGCCAGCAGTGAAGTGGGGATTAGCGGGGGTTCTGCAGATACGCAGTATTTT. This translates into CASSEVGISGGSADTQYF.

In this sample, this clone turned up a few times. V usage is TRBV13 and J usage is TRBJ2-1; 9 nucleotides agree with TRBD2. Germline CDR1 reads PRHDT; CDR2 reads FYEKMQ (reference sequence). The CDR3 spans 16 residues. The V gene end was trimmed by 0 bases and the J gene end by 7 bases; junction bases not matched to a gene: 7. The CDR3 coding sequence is TGTGCCAGCAGCTTAGGGGCCCCGGGACTAGCTAATGAGCAGTTCTTC. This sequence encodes CASSLGAPGLANEQFF.

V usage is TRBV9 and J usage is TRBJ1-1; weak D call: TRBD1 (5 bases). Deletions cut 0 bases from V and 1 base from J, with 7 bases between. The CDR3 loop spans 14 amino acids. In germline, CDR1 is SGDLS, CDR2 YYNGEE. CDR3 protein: CASSVEGTNTEAFF. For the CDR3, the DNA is TGTGCCAGCAGCGTAGAGGGGACGAACACTGAAGCTTTCTTT.

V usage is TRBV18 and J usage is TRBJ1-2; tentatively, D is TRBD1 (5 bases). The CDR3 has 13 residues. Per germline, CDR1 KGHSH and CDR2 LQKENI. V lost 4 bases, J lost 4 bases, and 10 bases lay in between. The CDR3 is CASSQTGAYGYTF. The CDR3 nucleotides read TGTGCCAGCTCACAAACAGGTGCCTATGGCTACACCTTC.

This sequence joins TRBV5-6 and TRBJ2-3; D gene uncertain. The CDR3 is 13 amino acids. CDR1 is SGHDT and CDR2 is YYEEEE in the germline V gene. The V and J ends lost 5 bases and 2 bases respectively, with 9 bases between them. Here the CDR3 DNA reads TGTGCCAGCAGGTATTGGAACACAGATACGCAGTATTTT. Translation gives CASRYWNTDTQYF.

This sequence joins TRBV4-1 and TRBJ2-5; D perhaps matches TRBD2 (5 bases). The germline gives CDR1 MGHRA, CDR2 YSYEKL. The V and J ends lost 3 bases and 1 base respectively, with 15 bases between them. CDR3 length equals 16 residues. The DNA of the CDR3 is TGCGCCAGCAGCCAGTCCCTAGCTGCGACCCAAGAGACCCAGTACTTC. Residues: CASSQSLAATQETQYF.

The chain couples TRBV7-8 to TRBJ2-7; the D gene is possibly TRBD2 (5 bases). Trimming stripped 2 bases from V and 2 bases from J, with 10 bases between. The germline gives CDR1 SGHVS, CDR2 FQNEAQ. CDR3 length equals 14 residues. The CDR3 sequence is CASSLYSAPYEQYF. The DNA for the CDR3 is TGTGCCAGCAGCTTATATAGCGCACCCTACGAGCAGTACTTC.

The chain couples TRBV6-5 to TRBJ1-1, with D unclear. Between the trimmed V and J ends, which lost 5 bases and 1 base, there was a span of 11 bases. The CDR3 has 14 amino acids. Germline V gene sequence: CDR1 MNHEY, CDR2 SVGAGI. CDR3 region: CASSTHSGNTEAFF. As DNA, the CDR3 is TGTGCCAGCAGTACCCACTCAGGGAACACTGAAGCTTTCTTT.

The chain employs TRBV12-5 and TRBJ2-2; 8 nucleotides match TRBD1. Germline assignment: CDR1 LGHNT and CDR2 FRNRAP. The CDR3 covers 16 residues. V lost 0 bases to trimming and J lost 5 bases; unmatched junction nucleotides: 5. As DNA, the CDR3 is TGTGCTAGTGGTTTGGTACGGCAGGGGGCGACCGGGGAGCTGTTTTTT. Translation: CASGLVRQGATGELFF.

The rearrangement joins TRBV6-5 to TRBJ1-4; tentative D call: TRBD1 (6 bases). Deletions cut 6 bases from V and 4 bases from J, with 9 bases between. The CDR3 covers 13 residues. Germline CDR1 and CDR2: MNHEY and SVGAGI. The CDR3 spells CASRDSHNEKLFF. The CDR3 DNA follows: TGTGCCAGCAGGGACAGCCATAATGAAAAACTGTTTTTT.

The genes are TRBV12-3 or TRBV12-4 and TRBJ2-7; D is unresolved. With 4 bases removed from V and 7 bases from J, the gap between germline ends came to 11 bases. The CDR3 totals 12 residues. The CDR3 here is CASSSGPGEQYF. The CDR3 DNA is TGTGCCAGCAGTTCAGGTCCGGGTGAGCAGTACTTC.

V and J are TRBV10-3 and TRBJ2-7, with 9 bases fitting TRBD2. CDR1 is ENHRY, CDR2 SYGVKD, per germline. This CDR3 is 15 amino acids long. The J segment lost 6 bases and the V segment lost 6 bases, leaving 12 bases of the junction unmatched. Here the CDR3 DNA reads TGTGCCATCAGCGACGATAGCGGGAGCACATCCGAGCAGTACTTC. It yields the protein CAISDDSGSTSEQYF.

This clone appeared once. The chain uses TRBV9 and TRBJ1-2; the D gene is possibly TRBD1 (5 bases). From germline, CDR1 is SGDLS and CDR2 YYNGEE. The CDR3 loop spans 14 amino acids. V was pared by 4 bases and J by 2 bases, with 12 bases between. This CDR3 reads CASSQGLRNYGYTF. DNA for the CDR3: TGTGCCAGCAGCCAGGGACTTCGCAACTATGGCTACACCTTC.

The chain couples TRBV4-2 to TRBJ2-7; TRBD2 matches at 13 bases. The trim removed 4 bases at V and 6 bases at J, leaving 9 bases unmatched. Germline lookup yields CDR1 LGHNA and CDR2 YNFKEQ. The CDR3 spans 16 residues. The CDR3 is CASSLTGTSGTTEQYF. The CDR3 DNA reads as TGTGCCAGCAGCCTCACAGGGACTAGCGGGACGACCGAGCAGTACTTC.